These 22 T cell receptor beta chains were sequenced from one sample in a study of spatial heterogeneity in lung cancer. MiXCR, applied by TCRdb to the 5' RACE reads, yields one record per CDR3 protein. The sample lists tens of thousands of distinct CDR3 sequences, 5.2% occurring once. Time point described: sample taken at primary tumor resection. Material for sequencing was whole RNA from tumor, nontumor lung or frozen PBMC, left unsorted. The sequencing here drew on PBMCs, taken at surgery. The receptor set was obtained from a female donor with early-stage non-small cell lung cancer.

This clonotype showed up many times. This sequence joins TRBV10-3 and TRBJ1-2; possible D gene TRBD1, 6 bases. The CDR3 is made up of 13 amino acids. Per germline, CDR1 ENHRY and CDR2 SYGVKD. V was trimmed by 7 bases and J by 4 bases, leaving 13 bases between them. CDR3 DNA sequence: TGTGCCATCAAAGGAGGACAGTTCTATGGCTACACCTTC. This sequence encodes CAIKGGQFYGYTF.

This clonotype was counted at least ten times. The chain is built from TRBV15 and TRBJ2-3, with a tentative D call TRBD2 (5 bases). The CDR3 runs to 16 residues. V was clipped by 1 base and J by 3 bases, with 14 bases between them. Looked up from germline, CDR1 is LNHNV and CDR2 is YYDKDF (reference sequence). In nucleotides, the CDR3 is TGTGCCACCAGCAGAGTTCAGCGGCCTCCGACAGATACGCAGTATTTT. It yields the protein CATSRVQRPPTDTQYF. Using reference TRBV15 and TRBJ2-3 for the parts outside the CDR3, the full variable domain is DAMVIQNPRYQVTQFGKPVTLSCSQTLNHNVMYWYQQKSSQAPKLLFHYYDKDFNNEADTPDNFQSRRPNTSFCFLDIRSPGLGDTAMYLCATSRVQRPPTDTQYFGPGTRLTVL.

This clonotype was detected ten times or more. The chain recombines TRBV9 with TRBJ2-2, with D uncertain. V was clipped by 7 bases and J by 0 bases, with 19 bases between them. The CDR3 consists of 17 residues. Germline CDR1 SGDLS, CDR2 YYNGEE. CDR3 bases: TGTGCCAGCTCCATCCGGAGTCGGCAAGCGAACACCGGGGAGCTGTTTTTT. The encoded protein is CASSIRSRQANTGELFF. Filled out from reference TRBV9 and TRBJ2-2, the complete variable domain reads DSGVTQTPKHLITATGQRVTLRCSPRSGDLSVYWYQQSLDQGLQFLIQYYNGEERAKGNILERFSAQQFPDLHSELNLSSLELGDSALYFCASSIRSRQANTGELFFGEGSRLTVL.

The CDR3: CASSYSRVTLSNTGELFF. The CDR3, as DNA: TGTGCCAGCAGTTACTCGAGAGTAACGCTCTCGAACACCGGGGAGCTGTTTTTT. The V call is TRBV6-2 or TRBV6-3, the J call TRBJ2-2, with D uncertain. From germline, CDR1 is MNHEY and CDR2 SVGEGT. V was cut by 0 bases and J by 0 bases, with 14 bases left in between. The CDR3 length is 18 residues.

This clonotype was seen many times. The V call is TRBV7-9, the J call TRBJ2-7, with 8 bases lining up with TRBD2. Germline CDR1 SEHNR, CDR2 FQNEAQ (reference sequence). The junction had 13 bases not matched to a gene; V was cut back by 1 base and J by 5 bases. This CDR3 spans 17 amino acids. CDR3 bases: TGTGCCAGCAGCTTAGGCTGGCGGGGGGCCAATAAAAACGAGCAGTACTTC. Translating gives CASSLGWRGANKNEQYF. The variable domain in full, completed from reference TRBV7-9 and TRBJ2-7, reads DTGVSQNPRHKITKRGQNVTFRCDPISEHNRLYWYRQTLGQGPEFLTYFQNEAQLEKSRLLSDRFSAERPKGSFSTLEIQRTEQGDSAMYLCASSLGWRGANKNEQYFGPGTRLTVT.

This clonotype was detected many times. This chain links TRBV28 with TRBJ1-1; the D gene is possibly TRBD1 (5 bases). This CDR3 contains 16 residues. The germline V and J ends were trimmed by 3 bases and 1 base, with 15 bases remaining between them. Germline CDR1 reads MDHEN; CDR2 reads SYDVKM. The CDR3 here is CASSFLSGRKNTEAFF. The CDR3 DNA sequence: TGTGCCAGCAGTTTCCTCTCGGGACGGAAGAACACTGAAGCTTTCTTT. The full variable domain, in which reference TRBV28 and TRBJ1-1 provide the parts outside the CDR3, is DVKVTQSSRYLVKRTGEKVFLECVQDMDHENMFWYRQDPGLGLRLIYFSYDVKMKEKGDIPEGYSVSREKKERFSLILESASTNQTSMYLCASSFLSGRKNTEAFFGQGTRLTVV.

This clonotype was counted many times. The genes are TRBV5-4 and TRBJ2-7, with 9 bases aligning to TRBD2. V shed 0 bases and J 6 bases; nucleotides not matched to a gene: 7. The germline V gene encodes CDR1 SGHNT and CDR2 YYREEE (reference sequence). This CDR3 has 15 residues. The CDR3 protein is CASSLDLAGSGEQYF. For the CDR3, the DNA is TGTGCCAGCAGCTTGGACCTAGCGGGGTCGGGCGAGCAGTACTTC.

This clonotype was seen at least ten times. The rearrangement uses TRBV5-5 and TRBJ2-1, with D possibly matching TRBD2 (5 bases). Per germline, CDR1 SGHKS and CDR2 YYEKEE (reference sequence). The CDR3 runs 15 residues. Trimming took off 3 bases at V and 9 bases at J, with 19 bases between the two ends. CDR3 coding DNA: TGTGCCAGCAGCTCAAGTACGGGGTATTTGGGTGAGCAGTTCTTC. The encoded protein is CASSSSTGYLGEQFF.

Many counts were recorded for this clonotype. V and J are TRBV20-1 and TRBJ1-2, with 8 bases aligning to TRBD1. Germline-derived CDR1 and CDR2 are DFQATT and SNEGSKA (reference sequence). V lost 3 bases and J lost 5; bases outside the gene matches: 5. This CDR3 spans 13 amino acids. DNA for the CDR3: TGCAGTGCTAGGACAGGGGACTCGTATGGCTACACCTTC. Translated: CSARTGDSYGYTF.

Many counts were recorded for this clonotype. The gene calls are TRBV2 and TRBJ2-1; possibly TRBD2 for D (7 bases). The CDR3 spans 13 residues. V was trimmed by 7 bases and J by 8 bases, leaving 15 bases between them. In germline, CDR1 is SNHLY, CDR2 FYNNEI. CDR3 sequence reads: CASNRGGVDEQFF. CDR3 nucleotide sequence: TGTGCCAGCAATAGGGGGGGTGTGGATGAGCAGTTCTTC.

In its sample, this clonotype was seen a few times. The chain employs TRBV7-9 and TRBJ1-1; D is ambiguous. V was shortened by 4 bases and J by 4 bases, with 10 bases between the two germline ends. Looked up from germline, CDR1 is SEHNR and CDR2 is FQNEAQ (reference sequence). This CDR3 has 13 residues. The CDR3 region is CASSSQEGTEAFF. CDR3 bases: TGTGCCAGCAGCTCTCAGGAAGGCACTGAAGCTTTCTTT.

Comments on this clonotype: A much larger clone lies one base from this, so it may be a read error. V usage is TRBV7-2 and J usage is TRBJ2-5; D remains unclear. Germline CDR1 reads SGHTA; CDR2 reads FQGNSA. The CDR3 covers 13 residues. CDR3 nucleotide sequence: TGTGCCAGCAGCTTAGAGTTAAGAGAGATCCAGTACTTC. Translated: CASSLELREIQYF.

This clonotype was detected a few times. The chain has TRBV18 and TRBJ1-2; 7 positions match TRBD1. The CDR3 sequence is 15 residues long. Germline CDR1 and CDR2: KGHSH and LQKENI. V trimming: 3 bases; J trimming: 4 bases; junction bases outside the gene matches: 8. In DNA form, the CDR3 reads TGTGCCAGCTCACCGTTAGGGGGCGAAAGCTATGGCTACACCTTC. Translated, it gives CASSPLGGESYGYTF.

Ten or more counts support this clonotype. CDR3 sequence reads: CSRDSCFLISYNEQFF. Here the CDR3 DNA reads TGCAGCCGGGACAGCTGCTTCTTAATTTCCTACAATGAGCAGTTCTTC. The chain is built from TRBV20-1 and TRBJ2-1, with TRBD1 identical over 7 bases. This CDR3 spans 16 amino acids. Germline V gene lookup returns CDR1 DFQATT and CDR2 SNEGSKA (reference sequence).

Ten or more counts support this clonotype. The CDR3 DNA reads TGTGCCATCAATACACTAGCGGACAATGAGCAGTTCTTC. Protein product: CAINTLADNEQFF. The chain links TRBV10-3 to TRBJ2-1; 8 nucleotides line up with TRBD2. V gave up 7 bases and J gave up 5 bases; unmatched junction bases: 4. This CDR3 spans 13 amino acids. Per the germline V gene, CDR1 is ENHRY and CDR2 is SYGVKD.

The chain joins TRBV7-8 to TRBJ2-1; D might be TRBD1 (6 bases). With 5 bases removed from V and 0 bases from J, the gap between germline ends came to 17 bases. CDR1 and CDR2 from the germline V gene are SGHVS and FQNEAQ. The CDR3 runs to 17 residues. In nucleotides, the CDR3 is TGTGCCAGCAGCCCCTTGCAGGGGCCTTCCTCCTACAATGAGCAGTTCTTC. It codes for CASSPLQGPSSYNEQFF.

The chain carries TRBV3-1 and TRBJ1-2; unclear D gene. The CDR3 spans 12 residues. V was pared by 8 bases and J by 4 bases, with 11 bases between. Germline V gene sequence: CDR1 LGHDT, CDR2 YNNKEL (reference sequence). The CDR3 region is CASRDPAYGYTF. The CDR3 coding sequence is TGTGCCAGCCGTGACCCGGCCTATGGCTACACCTTC.

The chain joins TRBV28 to TRBJ2-2, with 10 bases aligning to TRBD2. Germline V gives CDR1 MDHEN, CDR2 SYDVKM. The CDR3 loop spans 16 amino acids. V was clipped by 5 bases and J by 6 bases; unmatched bases: 9. The CDR3 coding sequence is TGTGCCAGCAGTCCTCTAGCGGGAGAAGTGGCCGGGGAGCTGTTTTTT. Its protein product is CASSPLAGEVAGELFF. Based on the CDR3 plus reference TRBV28 and TRBJ2-2, the full variable domain is DVKVTQSSRYLVKRTGEKVFLECVQDMDHENMFWYRQDPGLGLRLIYFSYDVKMKEKGDIPEGYSVSREKKERFSLILESASTNQTSMYLCASSPLAGEVAGELFFGEGSRLTVL.

This clonotype was seen only a few times. This sequence joins TRBV2 and TRBJ2-3; the D gene could be TRBD1 or TRBD2 (6 bases each). The length of the CDR3 is 15 residues. Trimming cost V 4 bases and J 3 bases, with 14 bases left between them. Germline V gene sequence: CDR1 SNHLY, CDR2 FYNNEI. DNA for the CDR3: TGTGCCAGCAGTGGGGGGGCTATCAGGACAGATACGCAGTATTTT. Its translation: CASSGGAIRTDTQYF.

Ten or more counts support this clonotype. This CDR3 is CSADGPYEQYF. DNA for the CDR3: TGCAGTGCCGACGGACCCTACGAGCAGTACTTC. The chain recombines TRBV20-1 with TRBJ2-7; D not certain. V was cut by 6 bases and J by 2 bases, with 8 bases left in between. Germline V lookup: CDR1 DFQATT, CDR2 SNEGSKA (reference sequence). The CDR3 has 11 amino acids.

This clonotype was counted ten times or more. CDR3 nucleotide sequence: TGCGCCAGCAGCCAAGGAGTCGAGACCTACGCCGGGGAGCTGTTTTTT. Encoded protein: CASSQGVETYAGELFF. The chain recombines TRBV4-3 with TRBJ2-2; D remains unclear. Trimming removed 1 base at V and 6 bases at J, with 15 bases between. CDR3 length: 16 residues. Germline-derived CDR1 and CDR2 are LGHNA and YSLEER.

This clonotype showed up many times. This sequence joins TRBV5-4 and TRBJ2-2; no reliable D call. Germline CDR1 reads SGHNT; CDR2 reads YYREEE (reference sequence). There are 13 residues in the CDR3. Trimming pared 9 bases from V and 4 bases from J, leaving 13 bases between. The CDR3 here is CATYFLSTGELFF. CDR3 nucleotides: TGTGCCACGTACTTCCTATCCACCGGGGAGCTGTTTTTT. The full variable domain, completed using reference TRBV5-4 and TRBJ2-2, is ETGVTQSPTHLIKTRGQQVTLRCSSQSGHNTVSWYQQALGQGPQFIFQYYREEENGRGNFPPRFSGLQFPNYSSELNVNALELDDSALYLCATYFLSTGELFFGEGSRLTVL.